This is a list of T cell receptor beta chains from one sample in a study of T cells after yellow fever vaccination. TCRdb recomputed calls from the 5' RACE reads with MiXCR, one row per CDR3 protein. The table shows hundreds of thousands of distinct CDR3 sequences, with roughly a sixth occurring only once. Sample: PBMCs, taken more than 4 days after the first yellow fever vaccination. The receptors here all came from a man aged 18 to 30 who received the YFV17D yellow fever vaccine. Both conserved end residues are part of each CDR3. A D gene is named only where the DNA matches it firmly. Clone size is shown for a subset of rows, as once, few, many or a class of expanded clone.

TRBJ1-3	-	few	TRBV6-1	TGTGCCAGCAGTGAAAACGTGGTCTCTGGAAACACCATATATTTT	CASSENVVSGNTIYF
TRBJ2-2	-	few	TRBV4-1	TGCGCCAGCAGCCAAGGACGCCCCGGGGAGCTGTTTTTT	CASSQGRPGELFF
TRBJ1-2	-	few	TRBV7-9	TGTGCCAGCAGCGCCCGAATTGGGGATGGCTACACCTTC	CASSARIGDGYTF
TRBJ2-5	-	-	TRBV12-3/TRBV12-4	TGTGCCAGCAGGGCTAGCAGCGTGGAGACCCAGTACTTC	CASRASSVETQYF
TRBJ1-1	-	many	TRBV5-1	TGCGCCAGCAGCTCAGGGACAATGAACACTGAAGCTTTCTTT	CASSSGTMNTEAFF
TRBJ2-1	TRBD1	-	TRBV4-1	TGCGCCAGCAGCCGGACAGGGCGCTCTGAGCAGTTCTTC	CASSRTGRSEQFF
TRBJ1-2	-	few	TRBV4-3	TGCGCCAGCAGCCAAGATCCGGTGGGCGGCCCCCCAAGTAAAGACTATGGCTACACCTTC	CASSQDPVGGPPSKDYGYTF
TRBJ1-3	TRBD1	-	TRBV20-1	TGCAGTGCCATAACAGGGGTGTCTGGAAACACCATATATTTT	CSAITGVSGNTIYF
TRBJ2-3	-	-	TRBV6-1	TGTGCCAGCAAAGGCCTGCGGGGTTCAGATACGCAGTATTTT	CASKGLRGSDTQYF
TRBJ2-1	TRBD2	-	TRBV27	TGTGCCAGCAGACCAGGACTAGCGGGCGAGGGGCAGTTCTTC	CASRPGLAGEGQFF
TRBJ1-1	-	-	TRBV7-3	TGTGCCAGCAGCCCAAACGCGGGAGTCACTGAAGCTTTCTTT	CASSPNAGVTEAFF
TRBJ2-4	-	few	TRBV5-4	TGTGCCAGCAGTCACGGTAATGAAAACATTCAGTACTTC	CASSHGNENIQYF
TRBJ2-3	-	many	TRBV6-5	TGTGCCAGCAGTTATGGGAGCACAGATACGCAGTATTTT	CASSYGSTDTQYF
TRBJ2-2	-	few	TRBV9	TGTGCCAGCAGCGTAAGTGGGAGCCACCTAAACACCGGGGAGCTGTTTTTT	CASSVSGSHLNTGELFF
TRBJ1-2	-	-	TRBV5-5	TGTGCCAGCAGCCGAGGCCCAGGGGACTATGGCTACACCTTC	CASSRGPGDYGYTF
TRBJ2-1	TRBD1	-	TRBV15	TGTGCCACCAGCAGGACGACAGGGGACTACAATGAGCAGTTCTTC	CATSRTTGDYNEQFF
TRBJ2-1	TRBD2	-	TRBV5-1	TGCGCCAGCAGCCAGACTAGCGGGGGGGCTTGGAATGAGCAGTTCTTC	CASSQTSGGAWNEQFF
TRBJ2-1	TRBD2	many	TRBV7-2	TGTGCCAGCAGCTTAGGCGGGGGTCTTGTTGAGCAGTTCTTC	CASSLGGGLVEQFF
TRBJ2-3	-	few	TRBV20-1	TGCAGTGCTAGAGCCGGGTGGCCCCATAGCCCAGATACGCAGTATTTT	CSARAGWPHSPDTQYF
TRBJ2-3	-	-	TRBV3-1	TGTGCCAGCAGCGGGGGTCCCCGGAACACAGATACGCAGTATTTT	CASSGGPRNTDTQYF
TRBJ2-2	-	few	TRBV7-9	TGTGCCAGCAGCCTCCGGGGGGCGAACACCGGGACGGTGCTGTTTTTT	CASSLRGANTGTVLFF
TRBJ2-1	-	few	TRBV5-1	TGCGCCAGCAGCTGGCGTCCGGGTAATGAGCAGTTCTTC	CASSWRPGNEQFF
TRBJ1-1	TRBD1	few	TRBV12-3/TRBV12-4	TGTGCCAGCAGGGGGACAGGGGGCTTCATGAACACTGAAGCTTTCTTT	CASRGTGGFMNTEAFF
TRBJ1-2	TRBD1	-	TRBV6-5	TGTGCCAGCAGTTACTTGGGACAGTTCTATGGCTTCACCTTC	CASSYLGQFYGFTF
TRBJ2-2	TRBD2	-	TRBV6-5	TGTGCCAGCAGTTACACAGCGCGTGGCGGGGGGTACACCGGGGAGCTGTTTTTT	CASSYTARGGGYTGELFF
TRBJ1-5	TRBD1	many	TRBV5-1	TGCGCCAGCAGCTTGACAGGGGACCCCAATCAGCCCCAGCATTTT	CASSLTGDPNQPQHF
TRBJ2-2	TRBD2	-	TRBV4-1	TGCGCCAGCAGCTTGGGACTAGCGGGGCCTAACACCGGGGAGCTGTTTTTT	CASSLGLAGPNTGELFF
TRBJ1-2	-	few	TRBV12-3/TRBV12-4	TGTGCCAGCAGTTGGAACGGACTCTATGGCTACACCTTC	CASSWNGLYGYTF
TRBJ1-3	-	many	TRBV4-3	TGCGCCAGCAGCCAAGCGACGGGAAACACCATATATTTT	CASSQATGNTIYF
TRBJ1-6	-	few	TRBV5-5	TGTGCCAGCAGCGGCTTCAGGGATTCACCCCTCCACTTT	CASSGFRDSPLHF
TRBJ2-3	-	many	TRBV4-3	TGCGCCAGCAGCCAAGCCCCACAGGGACCACGCAAGTATTTT	CASSQAPQGPRKYF
TRBJ2-7	-	-	TRBV13	TGTGCCAGCAGCAAATTAGTAGGGGCCGAGCAGTACTTC	CASSKLVGAEQYF
TRBJ2-3	TRBD1	few	TRBV7-2	TGTGCCAGCAGCCGCCAGGGACAGACAAGCACAGATACGCAGTATTTT	CASSRQGQTSTDTQYF
TRBJ1-2	TRBD1	few	TRBV20-1	TGCAGTGCTAGGCCGACAGGGGCTCTATGGGGCTACACCTTC	CSARPTGALWGYTF
TRBJ2-2	-	-	TRBV28	TGTGCCAGCACCTTGAGTGGCGGGGTCACCGGGGAGCTGTTTTTT	CASTLSGGVTGELFF
TRBJ2-6	-	-	TRBV5-1	TGCGCCAGCAGTTGGGGAGAGTCTGGGGCCAACGTCCTGACTTTC	CASSWGESGANVLTF
TRBJ2-3	TRBD1	few	TRBV27	TGTGCCAGCAAATTACAGGGGGCTAGCACAGATACGCAGTATTTT	CASKLQGASTDTQYF
TRBJ2-2	-	-	TRBV9	TGTGCCAGCAGCGTCGCTTGGGCTTCGAACACCGGGGAGCTGTTTTTT	CASSVAWASNTGELFF
TRBJ2-3	-	-	TRBV7-3	TGTGCCAGCAGCTTATCTGGAAGTTCCGGAGATACGCAGTATTTT	CASSLSGSSGDTQYF
TRBJ1-2	TRBD1	-	TRBV7-9	TGTGCCAGCAGCTCCCCGTGGACAGGGGCTATCTATGGCTACACCTTC	CASSSPWTGAIYGYTF
TRBJ2-3	TRBD2	-	TRBV4-1	TGCGCCAGCAGCCTCACCGGGGGGGCCCGAGATACGCAGTATTTT	CASSLTGGARDTQYF
TRBJ2-7	TRBD2	few	TRBV4-3	TGCGCCAGCAGCCAAGAGGGGCGGGGGGGCTACGAGCAGTACTTC	CASSQEGRGGYEQYF
TRBJ1-3	-	-	TRBV5-4	TGTGCCAGCAGCTTGCCAAACTCTGGAAACACCATATATTTT	CASSLPNSGNTIYF
TRBJ2-1	-	few	TRBV29-1	TGCAGCGTTACGGGACTCCGGGCGGAGCAGTTCTTC	CSVTGLRAEQFF
TRBJ1-1	TRBD1	-	TRBV10-3	TGTGCCATCACCCAGGGGGAGGGAATCACTGAAGCTTTCTTT	CAITQGEGITEAFF
TRBJ2-5	TRBD1	few	TRBV20-1	TGCAGTCCCGGGACAGGGGGGAGGCAAGAGACCCAGTACTTC	CSPGTGGRQETQYF
TRBJ1-6	-	few	TRBV11-2	TGTGCCAGCGACCAATCGCCCGGACGGTATAATTCACCCCTCCACTTT	CASDQSPGRYNSPLHF
TRBJ1-4	-	-	TRBV5-1	TGCGCCAGCAGCTACACCGGGGCAGCAACTAATGAAAAACTGTTTTTT	CASSYTGAATNEKLFF